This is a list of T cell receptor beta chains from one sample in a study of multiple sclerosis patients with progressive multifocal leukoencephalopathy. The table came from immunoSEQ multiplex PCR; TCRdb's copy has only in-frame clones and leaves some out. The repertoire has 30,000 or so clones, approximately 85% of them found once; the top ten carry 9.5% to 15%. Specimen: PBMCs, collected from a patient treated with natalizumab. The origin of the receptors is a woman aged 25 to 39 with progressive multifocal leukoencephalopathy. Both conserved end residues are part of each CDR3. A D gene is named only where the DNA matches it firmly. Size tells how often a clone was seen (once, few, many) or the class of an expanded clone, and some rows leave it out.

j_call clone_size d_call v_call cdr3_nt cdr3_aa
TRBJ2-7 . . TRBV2 TGTGCCAGCAGCCAGCAGGGGGGCTACGAGCAGTACTTC CASSQQGGYEQYF
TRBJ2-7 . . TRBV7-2 TGTGCCAGCAGCTCCACCATGGGACCCTACGAGCAGTACTTC CASSSTMGPYEQYF
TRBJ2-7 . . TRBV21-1 TGTGCCAGCAGCGCCTCCCCCGTGGGGACTAGCGGGACAAGGAGGTACGAGCAGTACTTC CASSASPVGTSGTRRYEQYF
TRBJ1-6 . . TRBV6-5 TGTGCCAGCAGTGATAGTCCTAACTCACCCCTCCACTTT CASSDSPNSPLHF
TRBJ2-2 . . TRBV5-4 TGTGCCAGCAGCTTGTCGGGAACGTACACCGGGGAGCTGTTTTTT CASSLSGTYTGELFF
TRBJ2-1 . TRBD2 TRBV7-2 TGTGCCAGCAGCGCAGTAACTAGCGGGAGGCGCAATGAGCAGTTCTTC CASSAVTSGRRNEQFF
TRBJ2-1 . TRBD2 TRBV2 TGTGCCAGCAGTGAAGTGAGGACTAGACCCCTCAAGGATGAGCAGTTCTTC CASSEVRTRPLKDEQFF
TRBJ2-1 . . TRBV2 TGTGCCAGCAACCAAAATAGGGGGAATGAGCAGTTCTTC CASNQNRGNEQFF
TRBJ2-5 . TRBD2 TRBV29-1 TGCAGCGCCACGGGGGGTGAGACCCAGTACTTC CSATGGETQYF
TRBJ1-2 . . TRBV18 TGTGCCAGCTCACCTCCTTCACAGGGCTCAGGCTACACCTTC CASSPPSQGSGYTF
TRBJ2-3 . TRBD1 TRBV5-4 TGTGCCAGCAGCGCGGACAGGGGATTAACAGATACGCAGTATTTT CASSADRGLTDTQYF
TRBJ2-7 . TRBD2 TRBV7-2 TGTGCCAGCAGCTTAATAGCGGGGGAGTTATACGAGCAGTACTTC CASSLIAGELYEQYF
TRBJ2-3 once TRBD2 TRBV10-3 TGTGCCATCAGAAAGCGGGAGGGCCTGAGAGATACGCAGTATTTT CAIRKREGLRDTQYF
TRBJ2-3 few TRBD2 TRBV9 TGTGCCAGCAGCGTAGCGGGGGGGCGCGTGACAGATACGCAGTATTTT CASSVAGGRVTDTQYF
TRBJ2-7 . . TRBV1 TGCACCAGCAGCCAAGCCCGGGGGTTACCGGTACTCTACGAGCAGTACTTC CTSSQARGLPVLYEQYF
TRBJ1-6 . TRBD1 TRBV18 TGTGCCAGCTCACCACTGGGGACAGATAATTCACCCCTCCACTTT CASSPLGTDNSPLHF
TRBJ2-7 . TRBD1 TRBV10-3 TGTGCCATCAGTGAGGGACAGGGCCCGTACGAGCAGTACTTC CAISEGQGPYEQYF
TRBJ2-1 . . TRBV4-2 TGTGCCAGCAGCCAAGAGGTAACCTACAATGAGCAGTTCTTC CASSQEVTYNEQFF
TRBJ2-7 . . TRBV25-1 TGTGCCAGCAGCCATGGGGACGAGCAGTACTTC CASSHGDEQYF
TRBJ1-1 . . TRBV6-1 TGTGCCAGCAGATTAACCCCTGAAGCTTTCTTT CASRLTPEAFF
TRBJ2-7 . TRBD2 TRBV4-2 TGTGCCAGCAGCCATCCCGGGACTAGCGGGAACCCCTCCTACGAGCAGTACTTC CASSHPGTSGNPSYEQYF
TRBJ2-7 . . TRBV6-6 TGTGCCAGCAGTTACCAGCTGGGGGAGCAGTACTTC CASSYQLGEQYF
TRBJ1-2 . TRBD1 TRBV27 TGTGCCAGCGCCCCGGGACAGGGGGTGTTTGGCTACACCTTC CASAPGQGVFGYTF
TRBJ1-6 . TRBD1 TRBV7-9 TGTGCCAGCAGCTCAGAGACAGGGGTGGGTTCACCCCTCCACTTT CASSSETGVGSPLHF
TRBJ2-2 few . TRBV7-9 TGTGCCAGCAGCTTAACAGGGACCGGGGAGCTGTTTTTT CASSLTGTGELFF
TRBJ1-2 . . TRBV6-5 TGTGCCAGCACCACTCAATGGGGGGATTATGGCTACACCTTC CASTTQWGDYGYTF
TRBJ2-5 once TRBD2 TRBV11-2 TGTGCCAGCAGCCCTGGGACTAGCGGGCCGGAAGAGACCCAGTACTTC CASSPGTSGPEETQYF
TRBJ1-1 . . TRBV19 TGTGCCAGTAGTGGGCAGGCCTACACTGAAGCTTTCTTT CASSGQAYTEAFF
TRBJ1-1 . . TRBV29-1 TGCAGCGTTGATAGGCGTCTCTTGAACACTGAAGCTTTCTTT CSVDRRLLNTEAFF
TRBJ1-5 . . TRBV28 TGTGCCAGCAGCCAGGATAGCAATCAGCCCCAGCATTTT CASSQDSNQPQHF
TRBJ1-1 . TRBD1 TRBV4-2 TGTGCCAGCAGCCAAGTAAGGGGGCGGCTGGACACTGAAGCTTTCTTT CASSQVRGRLDTEAFF
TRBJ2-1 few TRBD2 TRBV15 TGTGCCACCAGCAGAACGCGTTTAGCGGGAGTCAATGAGCAGTTCTTC CATSRTRLAGVNEQFF
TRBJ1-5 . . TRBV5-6 TGTGCCAGCAGCCTAAAACGCCAAGGGAAGAGACAGCCCCAGCATTTT CASSLKRQGKRQPQHF
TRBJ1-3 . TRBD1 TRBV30 TGTGCCTGGAGTAGGGACAGTGGGTCTGGAAACACCATATATTTT CAWSRDSGSGNTIYF
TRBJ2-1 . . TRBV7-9 TGTGCCAGCAGCCCCGGGACCTCCGATGAGCAGTTCTTC CASSPGTSDEQFF
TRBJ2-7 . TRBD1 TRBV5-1 TGCGCCAGCAGCATCGGACAGGGGCAGGGTAGACAGTACTTC CASSIGQGQGRQYF
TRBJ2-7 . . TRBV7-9 TGTGCCAGCAGCTTATATCCAGGGAACGAGCAGTACTTC CASSLYPGNEQYF
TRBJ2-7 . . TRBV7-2 TGTGCCAGCAGCTTTCCCAGAAGCGAGCAGTACTTC CASSFPRSEQYF
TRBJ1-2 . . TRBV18 TGTGCCAGCTCACCCTCCCCGGGGACTGGCTACACCTTC CASSPSPGTGYTF
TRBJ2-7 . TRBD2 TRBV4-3 TGCGCCAGCAGCCAAGATCTGGAGACTAGCGGATCCTACGAGCAGTACTTC CASSQDLETSGSYEQYF
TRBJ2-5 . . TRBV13 TGTGCCAGCAGCTTAGGGGGTAGCTCCCATGCGGAGCAGTACTTC CASSLGGSSHAEQYF
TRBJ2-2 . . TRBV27 TGTGCCAGCAGTCCCCACTCCGGGGCCCACACCGGGGAGCTGTTTTTT CASSPHSGAHTGELFF
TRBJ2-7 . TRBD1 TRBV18 TGTGCCAGCTCACCATGGACAGGGAAAGACGAGCAGTACTTC CASSPWTGKDEQYF